This passage covers 20 T cell receptor beta chains from one sample sequenced in a study of shared clonotypes between healthy human individuals. The assay was immunoSEQ multiplex PCR, and TCRdb's table has in-frame clones only and misses some. This table holds roughly 480,000 clones, about 80% found once. The sample was PBMCs. The receptors were gathered from a woman in her forties in good health. Some clones in this sample may be carry-over from other donors' samples.

This clone was seen at least ten times. CDR3 nucleotides: TGTGCCAGCAGCCAAGATTCGTCTAGCGGGGACAATGAGCAGTTCTTC. It encodes CASSQDSSSGDNEQFF. The V and J genes are TRBV4-2 and TRBJ2-1; TRBD2 matches at 9 bases. The CDR3 runs 16 residues. V dropped 0 bases and J dropped 5; count of bases not matched to a gene: 5. Germline V CDR1 and CDR2: LGHNA, YNFKEQ.

On this clone itself: Given a much more abundant clone one base away, this may be a read error. The chain uses TRBV5-1 and TRBJ2-7; 8 positions agree with TRBD1. The germline V gene has CDR1 SGHRS and CDR2 YFSETQ. This CDR3 spans 14 amino acids. The CDR3 DNA sequence: TGCGCCAGCAGTTGGGGAGACAGGGGCTACGAGCAGTGCTTC. Its protein product is CASSWGDRGYEQCF.

The CDR3, as DNA: TGTGCCAGCAGTGCGGCAGGGGGTTCCTATGGCTACACCTTC. This gives the protein CASSAAGGSYGYTF. This chain connects TRBV6-4 to TRBJ1-2, with 7 positions matching TRBD1. CDR1 is MRHNA and CDR2 is SNTAGT in the germline V gene. The CDR3 is 14 amino acids. The V and J ends lost 4 bases and 4 bases, in that order; junction bases with no gene match: 6.

This clone appeared a few times. This chain connects TRBV7-8 to TRBJ2-7, with 10 bases fitting TRBD2. The germline gives CDR1 SGHVS, CDR2 FQNEAQ. The CDR3 extends over 16 amino acids. V lost 5 bases, J lost 7 bases, and 14 bases stayed unmatched. The CDR3, as DNA: TGTGCCAGCAGCCCTCGTAGCGGGAGGCCCTGGGGTGAGCAGTACTTC. Encoded protein: CASSPRSGRPWGEQYF.

The table lists this clone with a few counts. The chain employs TRBV5-1 and TRBJ1-2; 7 positions match TRBD1. The germline CDR1 and CDR2 sequences are SGHRS and YFSETQ. The V segment lost 7 bases and the J segment 4 bases; nucleotides outside the gene matches: 7. The CDR3 extends over 13 amino acids. The CDR3 protein is CASRSTGTYGYTF. The DNA of the CDR3 is TGCGCCAGCCGGTCGACAGGGACCTATGGCTACACCTTC.

In its sample, this clone was seen once. The V and J genes are TRBV14 and TRBJ1-1; D unclear. V gave up 1 base and J gave up 3 bases, with 6 bases separating them. There are 13 residues in the CDR3. CDR1 is SGHDN, CDR2 FVKESK, per germline. CDR3 in DNA: TGTGCCAGCAGCCAAGTTTTGGACACTGAAGCTTTCTTT. Encoded protein: CASSQVLDTEAFF.

V gene TRBV7-2 combines with J gene TRBJ1-2; 7 bases are a match to TRBD1. The CDR3 consists of 14 residues. Trimming took 6 bases from V and 6 from J; bases not matched to a gene: 10. Germline values: CDR1 SGHTA, CDR2 FQGNSA. The CDR3 DNA is TGTGCCAGCAGGATCGGACAGGTAGAAAATGGCTACACCTTC. This translates into CASRIGQVENGYTF. The entire variable domain, with the rest obtained from reference TRBV7-2 and TRBJ1-2, is as follows: GAGVSQSPSNKVTEKGKDVELRCDPISGHTALYWYRQSLGQGLEFLIYFQGNSAPDKSGLPSDRFSAERTGGSVSTLTIQRTQQEDSAVYLCASRIGQVENGYTFGSGTRLTVV.

CDR3 sequence (DNA): TGTGCCAGCAGTCGGGGACAGGGGGCGTTCTTCAGCGGCTACACCTTC. It translates to CASSRGQGAFFSGYTF. The rearrangement uses TRBV27 and TRBJ1-2; 12 bases line up with TRBD1. This CDR3 has 16 amino acids. In germline, CDR1 is MNHEY, CDR2 SMNVEV (reference sequence). V gave up 5 bases and J gave up 8 bases; unmatched junction bases: 12.

This chain uses TRBV4-3 with TRBJ2-1; 12 nucleotides match TRBD2. Germline values: CDR1 LGHNA, CDR2 YSLEER. The ends lost 4 bases at V and 4 bases at J; junction bases unmatched: 5. This CDR3 is built from 16 residues. CDR3 in amino acids: CASSPRTSGIYNEQFF. CDR3 DNA: TGCGCCAGCAGCCCCCGGACTAGCGGGATTTACAATGAGCAGTTCTTC.

The chain carries TRBV5-4 and TRBJ2-1; 7 bases match TRBD2. The CDR3 is 16 amino acids. The ends lost 2 bases at V and 2 bases at J; junction bases unmatched: 7. Germline CDR1 reads SGHNT; CDR2 reads YYREEE (reference sequence). CDR3 sequence reads: CASSLVLAKPYNEQFF. CDR3 in DNA: TGTGCCAGCAGCTTAGTACTAGCGAAGCCCTACAATGAGCAGTTCTTC.

The J gene is TRBJ1-1, the V gene TRBV2; D is ambiguous. V was shortened by 8 bases and J by 3 bases, with 13 bases between the two germline ends. The CDR3 runs to 13 residues. Germline CDR1 and CDR2: SNHLY and FYNNEI. The CDR3 DNA is TGTGCCAGCGTGAGAAGCGTGGACACTGAAGCTTTCTTT. The encoded protein is CASVRSVDTEAFF. The full variable domain, in which reference TRBV2 and TRBJ1-1 provide the parts outside the CDR3, is EPEVTQTPSHQVTQMGQEVILRCVPISNHLYFYWYRQILGQKVEFLVSFYNNEISEKSEIFDDQFSVERPDGSNFTLKIRSTKLEDSAMYFCASVRSVDTEAFFGQGTRLTVV.

The chain uses TRBV4-3 and TRBJ1-5, with D perhaps matching TRBD1 (5 bases). V lost 3 bases to trimming and J lost 5 bases, with 8 bases between them. The CDR3 has 13 residues. Germline V gene lookup returns CDR1 LGHNA and CDR2 YSLEER. CDR3 protein: CASSQGTDQPQHF. Written as DNA, the CDR3 is TGCGCCAGCAGCCAGGGGACGGATCAGCCCCAGCATTTT.

This chain uses TRBV18 with TRBJ1-5; 8 nucleotides line up with TRBD1. V dropped 0 bases and J dropped 9; count of bases not matched to a gene: 4. Per the germline V gene, CDR1 is KGHSH and CDR2 is LQKENI. The CDR3 length is 14 residues. CDR3 sequence (DNA): TGTGCCAGCTCACCACCGGACAGGGAGGGGCCCCAGCATTTT. It translates to CASSPPDREGPQHF.

About this clone itself: This same CDR3 is encoded by further DNA sequences in the sample. The chain links TRBV19 to TRBJ2-7; 9 positions match TRBD2. Germline lookup yields CDR1 LNHDA and CDR2 SQIVND (reference sequence). CDR3 length: 14 amino acids. V lost 4 bases and J lost 1; bases outside the gene matches: 2. The CDR3 nucleotides read TGTGCCAGTAGTACCCTAGCGGGATCCTACGAGCAGTACTTC. Translating gives CASSTLAGSYEQYF.

The rearrangement uses TRBV28 and TRBJ2-7; 8 bases align to TRBD1. The V segment lost 5 bases and the J segment 0 bases; nucleotides outside the gene matches: 9. The CDR3 is made up of 16 amino acids. Germline-derived CDR1 and CDR2 are MDHEN and SYDVKM. As DNA, the CDR3 is TGTGCCAGCAGTCGACCCGGGACAGGCCTCTCCTACGAGCAGTACTTC. Its protein is CASSRPGTGLSYEQYF.

A single count supports this clone. The chain combines TRBV7-7 with TRBJ2-5; tentative D call: TRBD2 (6 bases). CDR1 and CDR2 (germline): SSHAT, FNYEAQ (reference sequence). Between the trimmed V and J ends, which lost 6 bases and 5 bases, there was a span of 13 bases. The CDR3 is 13 residues long. The CDR3 DNA is TGTGCCAGCAGTTGGGACTTGGGGGAGACCCAGTACTTC. Translating it yields CASSWDLGETQYF.

This chain joins TRBV7-3 and TRBJ2-2; D is unclear. The CDR3 extends over 12 amino acids. V was pared by 5 bases and J by 8 bases, with 9 bases between. From germline, CDR1 is SGHTA and CDR2 FQGTGA. The CDR3 DNA sequence: TGTGCCAGCAGCCCCCCTAGGGGGGAGCTGTTTTTT. Protein sequence: CASSPPRGELFF.

The J gene is TRBJ1-4, the V gene TRBV18; D is unresolved. Germline V lookup: CDR1 KGHSH, CDR2 LQKENI. V lost 3 bases and J lost 7, with 12 bases in between. The CDR3 extends over 14 amino acids. For the CDR3, the DNA is TGTGCCAGCTCACCGGCCGGGCTCGGTGAAAAACTGTTTTTT. This sequence encodes CASSPAGLGEKLFF.

This chain links TRBV5-1 with TRBJ1-1; 7 bases agree with TRBD1. This CDR3 contains 15 residues. With 0 bases clipped from V and 0 bases from J, the junction kept 2 bases outside the gene matches. Germline V CDR1 and CDR2: SGHRS, YFSETQ. CDR3 in DNA: TGCGCCAGCAGCTTGGCCGGGACAGTGAACACTGAAGCTTTCTTT. Protein sequence: CASSLAGTVNTEAFF.

The rearrangement joins TRBV5-1 to TRBJ1-1; D not certain. V was pared by 2 bases and J by 2 bases, with 10 bases between. This CDR3 has 14 amino acids. Germline assignment: CDR1 SGHRS and CDR2 YFSETQ. CDR3 DNA: TGCGCCAGCAGCTTATTTGATGTAAACACTGAAGCTTTCTTT. Its translation is CASSLFDVNTEAFF.